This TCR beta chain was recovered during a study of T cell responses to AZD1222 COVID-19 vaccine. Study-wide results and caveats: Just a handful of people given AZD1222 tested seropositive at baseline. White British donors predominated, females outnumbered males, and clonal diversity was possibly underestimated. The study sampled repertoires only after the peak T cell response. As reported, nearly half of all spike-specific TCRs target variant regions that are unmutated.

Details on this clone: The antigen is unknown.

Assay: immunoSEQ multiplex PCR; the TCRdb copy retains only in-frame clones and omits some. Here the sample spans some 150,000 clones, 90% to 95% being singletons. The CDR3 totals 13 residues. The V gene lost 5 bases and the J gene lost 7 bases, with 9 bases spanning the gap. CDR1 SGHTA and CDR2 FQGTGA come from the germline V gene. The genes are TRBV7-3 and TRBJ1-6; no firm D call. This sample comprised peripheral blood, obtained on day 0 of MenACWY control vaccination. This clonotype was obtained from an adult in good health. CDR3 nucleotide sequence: TGTGCCAGCAGCCGAATTGAAAATTCACCCCTCCACTTT. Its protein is CASSRIENSPLHF.